Presented here are 2 T cell receptor beta chains from one specimen sequenced in a study of yellow fever vaccine responses in identical twins. TCRdb called the RT-PCR reads again in MiXCR, with one record for every CDR3 protein. Of under 3,500 distinct CDR3 sequences listed, approximately 90% were seen once; the top ten hold approximately 2%. The source was T cells from blood (PBMCs), unsorted or a sorted subset (not recorded which), collected before or after yellow fever vaccination (not recorded which). The origin of the receptors is a female donor who received the yellow fever vaccine.

V usage is TRBV10-3 and J usage is TRBJ1-4; tentatively, D is TRBD1 (5 bases). V lost 4 bases to trimming and J lost 12 bases, with 9 bases between them. The length of the CDR3 is 11 residues. In germline, CDR1 is ENHRY, CDR2 SYGVKD. CDR3 nucleotides: TGTGCCATCAGTGGTGGGACGGAACTGTTTTTT. This codes for CAISGGTELFF.

This clonotype is a singleton in its sample. The rearrangement links TRBV5-1 to TRBJ1-3; no clear D. CDR1 and CDR2 from the germline V gene are SGHRS and YFSETQ. Trimming removed 1 base at V and 0 bases at J, with 8 bases between. The CDR3 contains 15 residues. The CDR3 DNA reads as TGCGCCAGCAGCTTGTCGGCCGGCTCTGGAAACACCATATATTTT. Protein: CASSLSAGSGNTIYF.